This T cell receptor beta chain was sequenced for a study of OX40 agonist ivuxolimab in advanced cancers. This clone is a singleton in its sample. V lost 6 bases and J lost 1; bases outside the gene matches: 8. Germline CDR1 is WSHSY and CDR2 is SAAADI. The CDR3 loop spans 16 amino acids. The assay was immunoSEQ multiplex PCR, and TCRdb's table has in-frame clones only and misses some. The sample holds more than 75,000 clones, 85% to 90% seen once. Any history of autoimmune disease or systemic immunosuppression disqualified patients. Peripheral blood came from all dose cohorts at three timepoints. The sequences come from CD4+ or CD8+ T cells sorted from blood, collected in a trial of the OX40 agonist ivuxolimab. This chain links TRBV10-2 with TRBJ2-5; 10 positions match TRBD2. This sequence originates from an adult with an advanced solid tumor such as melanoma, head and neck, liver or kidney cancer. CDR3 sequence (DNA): TGCGCCAGCAGCGACCACGGGACTAGCGCCCAAGAGACCCAGTACTTC. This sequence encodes CASSDHGTSAQETQYF.